This TCR beta chain comes out of a study of T cell responses to AZD1222 COVID-19 vaccine. Points from the study as a whole: White British ancestry dominated among donors, who included more females, and clonal diversity was possibly underestimated. Spike-specific TCR breadth and depth both grew after two AZD1222 doses.

Repertoires were generated with immunoSEQ multiplex PCR, while TCRdb's copy carries only in-frame clones and drops some. The repertoire holds around 110,000 clones, with over 75% as singletons. Comments on this clone: Antigen: not known.

Sample: peripheral blood, taken on day 0 of AZD1222 vaccination. This clonotype originated in an adult in good health.

The CDR3 protein is CASSQDTEDEQYF. The CDR3 nucleotides read TGTGCCAGCAGCCAAGATACTGAGGACGAGCAGTACTTC. J is TRBJ2-7 and V is TRBV3-1 (or the pseudogene TRBV3-2); D gene ambiguous. The CDR3 is 13 amino acids. Germline CDR1 LGHDT, CDR2 YNNKEL (reference sequence). V was shortened by 0 bases and J by 5 bases, with 8 bases between the two germline ends.